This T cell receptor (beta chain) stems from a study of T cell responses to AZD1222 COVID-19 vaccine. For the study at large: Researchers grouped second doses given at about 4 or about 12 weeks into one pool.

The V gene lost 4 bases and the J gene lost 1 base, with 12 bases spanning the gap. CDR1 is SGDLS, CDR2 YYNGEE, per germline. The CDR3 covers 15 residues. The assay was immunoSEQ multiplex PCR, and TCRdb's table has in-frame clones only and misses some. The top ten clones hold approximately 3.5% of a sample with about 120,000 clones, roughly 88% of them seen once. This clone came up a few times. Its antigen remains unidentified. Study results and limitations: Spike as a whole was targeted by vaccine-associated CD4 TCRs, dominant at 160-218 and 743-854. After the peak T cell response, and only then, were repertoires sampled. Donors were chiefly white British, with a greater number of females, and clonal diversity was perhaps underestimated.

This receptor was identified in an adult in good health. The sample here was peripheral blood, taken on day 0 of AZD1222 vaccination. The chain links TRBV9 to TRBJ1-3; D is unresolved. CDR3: CASSPNRVSGNTIYF. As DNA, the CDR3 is TGTGCCAGCAGCCCAAATAGGGTTTCTGGAAACACCATATATTTT. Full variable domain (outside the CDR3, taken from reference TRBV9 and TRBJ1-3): DSGVTQTPKHLITATGQRVTLRCSPRSGDLSVYWYQQSLDQGLQFLIQYYNGEERAKGNILERFSAQQFPDLHSELNLSSLELGDSALYFCASSPNRVSGNTIYFGEGSWLTVV.